Following are 25 T cell receptor beta chains from one sample sequenced in a study of blood T cell repertoires in COVID-19. Repertoires were generated with immunoSEQ multiplex PCR, while TCRdb's copy carries only in-frame clones and drops some. This table has some 230,000 clones, roughly four fifths appearing once. Sequencing input: peripheral blood. Every receptor here comes from a woman older than 75 with COVID-19, enrolled during active disease.

This chain joins TRBV7-2 and TRBJ2-1; the match to TRBD2 covers 13 bases. Trimming took 8 bases from V and 9 from J; bases not matched to a gene: 10. The CDR3 runs 15 residues. The germline V gene has CDR1 SGHTA and CDR2 FQGNSA. The CDR3 region is CASLGTSGIGGEQFF. The CDR3 DNA follows: TGTGCCAGCCTTGGGACTAGCGGGATAGGGGGTGAGCAGTTCTTC. The whole variable domain, filled in from reference TRBV7-2 and TRBJ2-1, reads GAGVSQSPSNKVTEKGKDVELRCDPISGHTALYWYRQSLGQGLEFLIYFQGNSAPDKSGLPSDRFSAERTGGSVSTLTIQRTQQEDSAVYLCASLGTSGIGGEQFFGPGTRLTVL.

This chain connects TRBV4-1 to TRBJ2-5; 12 bases align to TRBD2. Unmatched junction bases numbered 13, after V lost 3 bases and J lost 5 bases. Germline V gene sequence: CDR1 MGHRA, CDR2 YSYEKL. The CDR3 consists of 18 residues. CDR3 sequence reads: CASSHPLAGGRSGETQYF. The CDR3 DNA reads TGCGCCAGCAGCCACCCCCTAGCGGGAGGGAGGTCAGGGGAGACCCAGTACTTC.

This chain joins TRBV6-5 and TRBJ1-2, with TRBD1 matching 8 bases. The CDR3 is 15 residues long. Germline CDR1 MNHEY, CDR2 SVGAGI. V lost 0 bases to trimming and J lost 4 bases; unmatched junction nucleotides: 4. The CDR3 region has the DNA TGTGCCAGCAGTTACTCGACAGGGGCGGTCTATGGCTACACCTTC. Translating gives CASSYSTGAVYGYTF.

J is TRBJ2-5 and V is TRBV2, with 9 bases lining up with TRBD2. With V trimmed by 3 bases and J by 1 base, 3 bases remained unmatched. The CDR3 runs 15 residues. CDR1 is SNHLY, CDR2 FYNNEI, per germline. The CDR3 nucleotides are TGTGCCAGCAGTGATGGGCGGGAGGGCCAAGAGACCCAGTACTTC. It encodes CASSDGREGQETQYF.

The chain employs TRBV10-2 and TRBJ1-1; TRBD1 might be the D (5 bases). The CDR3 has 13 residues. Between the trimmed V and J ends, which lost 6 bases and 1 base, there was a span of 9 bases. Germline-derived CDR1 and CDR2 are WSHSY and SAAADI. CDR3 sequence (DNA): TGCGCCAGCAGGGGACTGGAGAACACTGAAGCTTTCTTT. Translated, it gives CASRGLENTEAFF.

V is TRBV19 and J is TRBJ1-5; possible D gene TRBD1, 5 bases. In germline, CDR1 is LNHDA, CDR2 SQIVND (reference sequence). The CDR3 runs 15 residues. V was clipped by 4 bases and J by 1 base, with 11 bases between them. Here the CDR3 reads CASSTGDRSNQPQHF. The CDR3 region has the DNA TGTGCCAGTAGTACGGGGGATAGAAGCAATCAGCCCCAGCATTTT.

There are a few counts of this clone. The rearrangement links TRBV4-2 to TRBJ1-3; no clear D. CDR3 length equals 14 residues. V was shortened by 4 bases and J by 0 bases, with 7 bases between the two germline ends. Germline CDR1 reads LGHNA; CDR2 reads YNFKEQ. CDR3 nucleotides: TGTGCCAGCAGCCCCGTAGACTCTGGAAACACCATATATTTT. It codes for CASSPVDSGNTIYF.

The chain carries TRBV9 and TRBJ2-3, with 9 bases aligning to TRBD2. J was trimmed by 4 bases and V by 0 bases; bases with no gene match: 9. The CDR3 runs to 17 residues. Looked up from germline, CDR1 is SGDLS and CDR2 is YYNGEE. Here the CDR3 reads CASSVAGAGGLPDTQYF. Written as DNA, the CDR3 is TGTGCCAGCAGCGTAGCTGGGGCGGGGGGGCTACCAGATACGCAGTATTTT.

This clone was observed a single time. The V and J genes are TRBV7-9 and TRBJ2-4; 14 bases are shared with TRBD2. The CDR3 contains 15 residues. The junction had 3 bases not matched to a gene; V was cut back by 5 bases and J by 6 bases. Germline CDR1 SEHNR, CDR2 FQNEAQ (reference sequence). In nucleotides, the CDR3 is TGTGCCAGCAGCCCGACTAGCGGGGGGGTAAACATTCAGTACTTC. The encoded protein is CASSPTSGGVNIQYF.

The chain recombines TRBV7-6 with TRBJ2-7; 10 bases fit TRBD1. Germline CDR1 is SGHVS and CDR2 is FNYEAQ. V gave up 0 bases and J gave up 4 bases; unmatched junction bases: 15. The CDR3 sequence is 19 residues long. The CDR3 here is CASSLAPGQGDVAHYEQYF. In DNA, the CDR3 is TGTGCCAGCAGCTTAGCGCCCGGACAGGGGGATGTTGCCCATTACGAGCAGTACTTC.

V is TRBV3-1 (or the pseudogene TRBV3-2) and J is TRBJ1-2, with 7 bases identical to TRBD1. Trimming removed 4 bases from V and 7 bases from J; junction bases left unmatched: 12. The germline V gene encodes CDR1 LGHDT and CDR2 YNNKEL (reference sequence). The CDR3 sequence is 15 residues long. The CDR3 sequence: CASSPFIGGLAGYTF. DNA of the CDR3: TGTGCCAGCAGCCCCTTTATAGGGGGCCTGGCTGGCTACACCTTC.

The rearrangement joins TRBV6-1 to TRBJ1-6, with 7 bases aligning to TRBD1. There are 13 residues in the CDR3. Unmatched junction bases numbered 4, after V lost 1 base and J lost 13 bases. Germline V gene sequence: CDR1 MNHNS, CDR2 SASEGT. The CDR3 sequence: CASSEDRGSPLHF. In DNA, the CDR3 is TGTGCCAGCAGTGAAGACAGGGGTTCCCCCCTCCACTTT.

In nucleotides, the CDR3 is TGTGCCAGCAGTTTAGGGCTTTCCTACAATGAGCAGTTCTTC. Residues: CASSLGLSYNEQFF. This chain links TRBV28 with TRBJ2-1; the D is unclear. This CDR3 spans 14 amino acids. Looked up from germline, CDR1 is MDHEN and CDR2 is SYDVKM. V was shortened by 2 bases and J by 1 base, with 6 bases between the two germline ends.

The rearrangement joins TRBV4-2 to TRBJ2-3; the D gene is possibly TRBD2 (6 bases). V gave up 3 bases and J gave up 1 base, with 8 bases separating them. Germline assignment: CDR1 LGHNA and CDR2 YNFKEQ. The CDR3 is 14 residues long. This CDR3 reads CASSQASGTDTQYF. DNA for the CDR3: TGTGCCAGCAGCCAGGCTAGCGGCACAGATACGCAGTATTTT.

The chain combines TRBV27 with TRBJ1-2; 8 bases agree with TRBD1. This CDR3 has 13 amino acids. CDR1 MNHEY and CDR2 SMNVEV come from the germline V gene (reference sequence). V shed 10 bases, J shed 3 bases, and the junction held 7 bases outside the gene matches. CDR3 nucleotides: TGTGCCACTAGACAGGGGCCGGACTATGGCTACACCTTC. It translates to CATRQGPDYGYTF.

V gene TRBV6-5 combines with J gene TRBJ1-2; unclear D gene. CDR1 and CDR2 (germline): MNHEY, SVGAGI. Trimming cost V 0 bases and J 8 bases, with 10 bases left between them. This CDR3 is built from 13 residues. CDR3 region: CASSYSNGIGYTF. The CDR3 DNA sequence: TGTGCCAGCAGTTACTCGAACGGGATCGGCTACACCTTC.

The V call is TRBV4-2, the J call TRBJ2-5; 8 nucleotides match TRBD2. Germline CDR1 is LGHNA and CDR2 is YNFKEQ. V shed 7 bases and J 5 bases; nucleotides not matched to a gene: 15. The CDR3 sequence is 16 residues long. Here the CDR3 DNA reads TGTGCCAGCACCCCAATGGCCGGGGGGGCTGGTGAGACCCAGTACTTC. The encoded protein is CASTPMAGGAGETQYF.

This sequence joins TRBV29-1 and TRBJ2-7; D is possibly TRBD1 (6 bases). V lost 3 bases and J 7 bases, leaving 13 bases between the germline ends. CDR1 SQVTM and CDR2 ANQGSEA come from the germline V gene. The CDR3 is 12 residues long. CDR3 DNA sequence: TGCAGCGTTGATGAGGGCAGGGGAGAGCAGTACTTC. This gives the protein CSVDEGRGEQYF.

This clone showed up just once. The chain is built from TRBV6-2 or TRBV6-3 and TRBJ1-4, with 7 bases fitting TRBD1. CDR1 and CDR2 (germline): MNHEY, SVGEGT. The CDR3 has 15 amino acids. The V gene end was trimmed by 0 bases and the J gene end by 8 bases; junction bases not matched to a gene: 6. The CDR3 region is CASSYSGTVGEKLFF. The CDR3 nucleotides are TGTGCCAGCAGTTACTCCGGGACAGTCGGGGAAAAACTGTTTTTT.

This clone was seen only once. The CDR3 here is CASSMGAVLPYEQYF. As DNA, the CDR3 is TGTGCCAGTAGTATGGGAGCGGTCCTCCCCTACGAGCAGTACTTC. The rearrangement joins TRBV19 to TRBJ2-7; possible D gene TRBD2, 5 bases. The CDR3 runs 15 residues. The V end was cut by 3 bases, the J end by 2 bases, with 14 bases between. Germline CDR1 and CDR2: LNHDA and SQIVND (reference sequence).

The genes are TRBV7-3 and TRBJ2-7; 7 positions match TRBD2. The CDR3 consists of 15 residues. The V and J ends lost 2 bases and 2 bases, in that order; junction bases with no gene match: 6. The V gene's germline CDR1 is SGHTA and CDR2 FQGTGA. In nucleotides, the CDR3 is TGTGCCAGCAGCTTATTTTCGGGGGGAACCTACGAGCAGTACTTC. Encoded protein: CASSLFSGGTYEQYF. The variable domain in full, completed from reference TRBV7-3 and TRBJ2-7, reads GAGVSQTPSNKVTEKGKYVELRCDPISGHTALYWYRQSLGQGPEFLIYFQGTGAADDSGLPNDRFFAVRPEGSVSTLKIQRTERGDSAVYLCASSLFSGGTYEQYFGPGTRLTVT.

The CDR3 reads CASSPLAGLAISQFF. The CDR3 nucleotides are TGTGCCAGCAGCCCACTAGCGGGACTTGCAATATCACAGTTCTTC. J is TRBJ2-1 and V is TRBV6-2 or TRBV6-3, with 10 bases identical to TRBD2. The V segment lost 6 bases and the J segment 13 bases; nucleotides outside the gene matches: 15. The CDR3 extends over 15 amino acids. Germline-derived CDR1 and CDR2 are MNHEY and SVGEGT.

This sequence joins TRBV29-1 and TRBJ1-2, with D possibly TRBD1 on 6 matching bases. With 8 bases removed from V and 4 bases from J, the gap between germline ends came to 29 bases. The CDR3 is 17 amino acids. Germline CDR1 SQVTM, CDR2 ANQGSEA. The CDR3: CSTWGGQTRTASYGYTF. CDR3 bases: TGCAGCACCTGGGGGGGACAAACAAGAACAGCGAGCTATGGCTACACCTTC.

The V call is TRBV19, the J call TRBJ2-7, with 8 bases matching TRBD2. Per germline, CDR1 LNHDA and CDR2 SQIVND (reference sequence). The CDR3 is 16 residues long. The V segment lost 0 bases and the J segment 2 bases; nucleotides outside the gene matches: 6. DNA for the CDR3: TGTGCCAGTAGTATAGAAGTAGCGGGGAGGACCTACGAGCAGTACTTC. Translating gives CASSIEVAGRTYEQYF.

The chain joins TRBV12-3 or TRBV12-4 to TRBJ1-1, with D possibly TRBD1 on 5 matching bases. CDR3 length equals 11 residues. Deletions cut 6 bases from V and 7 bases from J, with 9 bases between. This CDR3 reads CASRRGGEAFF. CDR3 nucleotide sequence: TGTGCCAGCAGAAGGGGCGGTGAAGCTTTCTTT.